Given below is one TCR beta chain in context. Its antigen is as yet unknown. The entry originates in a study of T cell responses to AZD1222 COVID-19 vaccine. Study-level points and caveats: Sampled repertoires all dated from after the peak T cell response.

Second-dose intervals of approximately 4 or approximately 12 weeks were pooled. Data came from immunoSEQ multiplex PCR; TCRdb stores just in-frame clones and leaves some out. The data show 100,000 to 150,000 clones, with 92% seen just once and more than 0.95% held by the top ten. The CDR3 loop spans 15 amino acids. With 5 bases clipped from V and 8 bases from J, the junction kept 4 bases outside the gene matches. The germline CDR1 and CDR2 sequences are SNHLY and FYNNEI. The sample in question was peripheral blood, obtained 28 days after the second AZD1222 dose. This receptor was obtained from an adult who received the AZD1222 COVID-19 vaccine. The chain couples TRBV2 to TRBJ2-1; 15 bases match TRBD2. CDR3 bases: TGTGCCAGCAGTCCCGGACTAGCGGGGGGGGATGAGCAGTTCTTC. It yields the protein CASSPGLAGGDEQFF.